This T cell receptor beta chain appears in the sequencing data of a study of cytomegalovirus exposure and HLA in healthy donors. Study observations and caveats: Later analysis identified a missense DCLRE1C variant that was linked to TCR beta V- and J-gene trimming. Beyond CMV serostatus, there was no information to go on about immune exposure. Excluded: some indistinguishable V segments such as TRBV6-2 and TRBV6-3.

Germline values: CDR1 SQVTM, CDR2 ANQGSEA. This CDR3 contains 11 residues. V lost 5 bases, J lost 6 bases, and 8 bases lay in between. Of note for this clone: Its antigen is currently unknown.

Amplification used 60 Vbeta primers and 13 Jbeta primers. Authors' analysis steps: A later analysis tallied about 80 million unique TCR beta chains, around 11 million of them shared. Assay: immunoSEQ multiplex PCR; the TCRdb copy retains only in-frame clones and omits some. V and J calls and clone size are copied from that table; D and trimming were computed from the DNA. The sample holds around 130,000 clones, roughly 88% seen once. Material: PBMCs. The chain is built from TRBV29-1 and TRBJ2-1; a weak D match, TRBD1 (6 bases). This receptor was obtained from a man aged 45 to 65 in good health and CMV-seronegative. CDR3 region: CSVRTANEQFF. In DNA, the CDR3 is TGCAGCGTTAGGACAGCCAATGAGCAGTTCTTC.